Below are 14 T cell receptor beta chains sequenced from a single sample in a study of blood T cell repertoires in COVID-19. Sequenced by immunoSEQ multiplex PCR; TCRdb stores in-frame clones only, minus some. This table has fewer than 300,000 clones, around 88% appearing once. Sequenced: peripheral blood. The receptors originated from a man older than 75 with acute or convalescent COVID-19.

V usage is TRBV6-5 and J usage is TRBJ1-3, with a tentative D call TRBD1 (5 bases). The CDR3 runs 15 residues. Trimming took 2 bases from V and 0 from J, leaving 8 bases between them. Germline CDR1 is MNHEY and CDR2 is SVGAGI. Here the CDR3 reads CASSYQGASGNTIYF. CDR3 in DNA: TGTGCCAGCAGTTACCAAGGGGCCTCTGGAAACACCATATATTTT.

The CDR3 sequence: CASSLENAGIGYTF. The CDR3 region has the DNA TGTGCCAGCAGCTTAGAAAATGCAGGGATTGGCTACACCTTC. V gene TRBV11-2 combines with J gene TRBJ1-2; weak D call: TRBD1 (5 bases). This CDR3 has 14 amino acids. Trimming left V 0 bases short and J 7 bases short, with 12 bases between. Germline V gene lookup returns CDR1 SGHAT and CDR2 FQNNGV.

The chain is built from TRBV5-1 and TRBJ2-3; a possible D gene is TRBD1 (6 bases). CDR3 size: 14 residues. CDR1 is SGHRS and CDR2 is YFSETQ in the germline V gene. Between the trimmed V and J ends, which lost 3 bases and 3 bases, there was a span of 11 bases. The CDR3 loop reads CASSSNRETDTQYF. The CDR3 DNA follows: TGCGCCAGCAGCTCCAACAGGGAAACAGATACGCAGTATTTT.

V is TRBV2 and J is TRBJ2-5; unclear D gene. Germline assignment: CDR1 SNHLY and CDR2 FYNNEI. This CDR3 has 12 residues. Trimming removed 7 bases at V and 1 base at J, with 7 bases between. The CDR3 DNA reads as TGTGCCAGCACTGGCTTCCAAGAGACCCAGTACTTC. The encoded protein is CASTGFQETQYF.

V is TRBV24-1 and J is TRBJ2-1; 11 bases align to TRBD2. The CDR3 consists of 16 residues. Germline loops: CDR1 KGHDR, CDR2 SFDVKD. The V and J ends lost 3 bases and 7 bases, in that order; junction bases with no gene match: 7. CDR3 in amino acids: CATSDLLAGGRNEQFF. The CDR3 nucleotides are TGTGCCACCAGTGATCTCCTAGCGGGAGGAAGGAATGAGCAGTTCTTC.

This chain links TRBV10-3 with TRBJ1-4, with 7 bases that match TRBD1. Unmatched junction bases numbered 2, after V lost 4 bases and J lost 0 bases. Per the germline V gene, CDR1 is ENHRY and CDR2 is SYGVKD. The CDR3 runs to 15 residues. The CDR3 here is CAISVGTATNEKLFF. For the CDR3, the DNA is TGTGCCATCAGTGTCGGGACAGCAACTAATGAAAAACTGTTTTTT.

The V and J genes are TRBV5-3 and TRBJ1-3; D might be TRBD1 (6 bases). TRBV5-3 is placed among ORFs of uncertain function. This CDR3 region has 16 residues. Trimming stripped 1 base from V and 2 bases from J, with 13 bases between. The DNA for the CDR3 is TGTGCCAGAAGCTTGATCCCCGGGGGGCCTGGAAACACCATATATTTT. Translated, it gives CARSLIPGGPGNTIYF.

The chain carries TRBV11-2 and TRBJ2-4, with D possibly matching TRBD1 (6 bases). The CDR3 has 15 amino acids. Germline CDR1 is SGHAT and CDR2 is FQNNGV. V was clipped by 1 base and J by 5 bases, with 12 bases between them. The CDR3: CASSLGQVIENIQYF. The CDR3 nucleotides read TGTGCCAGCAGCTTAGGACAGGTGATCGAAAACATTCAGTACTTC.

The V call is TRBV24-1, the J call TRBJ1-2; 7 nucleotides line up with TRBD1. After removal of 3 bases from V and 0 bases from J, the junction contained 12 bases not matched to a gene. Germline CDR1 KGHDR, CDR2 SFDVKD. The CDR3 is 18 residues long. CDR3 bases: TGTGCCACCAGTGATCCGTCCGGGACAGAGGAGTCTAACTATGGCTACACCTTC. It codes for CATSDPSGTEESNYGYTF.

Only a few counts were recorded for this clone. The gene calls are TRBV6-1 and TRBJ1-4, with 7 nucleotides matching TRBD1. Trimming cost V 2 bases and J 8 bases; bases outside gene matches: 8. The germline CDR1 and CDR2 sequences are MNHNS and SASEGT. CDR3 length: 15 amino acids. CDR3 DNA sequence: TGTGCCAGCAGTGAACAAAGAGGGGGCCGCGAAAAACTGTTTTTT. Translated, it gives CASSEQRGGREKLFF.

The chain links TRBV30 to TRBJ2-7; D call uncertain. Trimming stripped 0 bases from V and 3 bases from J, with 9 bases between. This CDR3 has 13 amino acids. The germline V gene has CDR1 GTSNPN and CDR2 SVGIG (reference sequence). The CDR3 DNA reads TGTGCCTGGAGTGTCAAAAGCGTCTACGAGCAGTACTTC. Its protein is CAWSVKSVYEQYF.

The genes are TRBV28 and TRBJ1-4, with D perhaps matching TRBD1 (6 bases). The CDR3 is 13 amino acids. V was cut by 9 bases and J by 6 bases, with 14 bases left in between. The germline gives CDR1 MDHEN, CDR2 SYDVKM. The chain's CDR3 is CASSRGSDEKLFF. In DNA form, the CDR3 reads TGTGCCAGTTCCAGGGGATCAGATGAAAAACTGTTTTTT. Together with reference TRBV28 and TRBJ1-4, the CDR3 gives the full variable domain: DVKVTQSSRYLVKRTGEKVFLECVQDMDHENMFWYRQDPGLGLRLIYFSYDVKMKEKGDIPEGYSVSREKKERFSLILESASTNQTSMYLCASSRGSDEKLFFGSGTQLSVL.

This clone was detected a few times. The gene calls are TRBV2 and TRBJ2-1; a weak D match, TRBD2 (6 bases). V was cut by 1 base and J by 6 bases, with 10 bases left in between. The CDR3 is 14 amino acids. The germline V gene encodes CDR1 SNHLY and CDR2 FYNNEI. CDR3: CASSEGGGFNEQFF. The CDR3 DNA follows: TGTGCCAGCAGTGAAGGTGGAGGGTTCAATGAGCAGTTCTTC.

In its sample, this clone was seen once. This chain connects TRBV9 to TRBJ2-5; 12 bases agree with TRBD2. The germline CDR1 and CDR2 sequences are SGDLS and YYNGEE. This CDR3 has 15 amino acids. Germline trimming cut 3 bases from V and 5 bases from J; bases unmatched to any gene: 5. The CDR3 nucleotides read TGTGCCAGCAGCGAGGGACTAGCGGGCCGGGAGACCCAGTACTTC. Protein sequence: CASSEGLAGRETQYF.